This T cell receptor beta chain was observed in a study of T cells after yellow fever vaccination. Turning to the study itself: Those fractions that held only low numbers of cells were prepared using the SMART-Seq v4 Ultra Low Input RNA kit.

CDR3 length: 14 amino acids. The ends were cut back, 1 base at V and 2 bases at J, with 5 bases in the middle. This clonotype was detected many times. Production of TCR cDNA was by 5'RACE template switching, which also added a universal primer site and UMIs. Each CDR3 protein is one row after TCRdb ran MiXCR on the 5' RACE reads. The table shows 300,000 or so distinct CDR3 sequences, with 7% to 10% occurring only once. The clonotype comes from a man between 18 and 29 years old who received the YFV17D yellow fever vaccine. The rearrangement links TRBV12-3 or TRBV12-4 to TRBJ2-2, with D unclear. The source material was PBMCs, sampled roughly 46 days after the first yellow fever vaccination. This chain's CDR3 is CASSLVSNTGELFF. Here the CDR3 DNA reads TGTGCCAGCAGTTTAGTCAGCAACACCGGGGAGCTGTTTTTT.